This TCR beta chain was recorded in a study of blood T cell repertoires in COVID-19. For the study at large: Sites across the United States, Italy and Spain contributed samples from acute and convalescent COVID-19. T cells, B-cell-depleted T cells, or PBMCs supplied cDNA or gDNA.

The authors' processing: Using reference gene primer amplification, nucleated cell counts were estimated. Profiled with immunoSEQ multiplex PCR; TCRdb holds only in-frame clones, not every one. Clone size and the V and J calls come from that table; the DNA yielded D and trimming. Here the sample spans 250,000 to 350,000 clones, 85% to 90% being singletons. Sequences were obtained from peripheral blood. The TCR sequence derives from a woman in her twenties or thirties with COVID-19, enrolled during active disease.

CDR3 bases: TGCGCCAGCAGCCAAGTGGTCGGGAACACCGGGGAGCTGTTTTTT. Protein product: CASSQVVGNTGELFF. V gene TRBV4-3 combines with J gene TRBJ2-2; D is undetermined. The CDR3 loop spans 15 amino acids. With 1 base removed from V and 1 base from J, the gap between germline ends came to 7 bases. CDR1 is LGHNA, CDR2 YSLEER, per germline.